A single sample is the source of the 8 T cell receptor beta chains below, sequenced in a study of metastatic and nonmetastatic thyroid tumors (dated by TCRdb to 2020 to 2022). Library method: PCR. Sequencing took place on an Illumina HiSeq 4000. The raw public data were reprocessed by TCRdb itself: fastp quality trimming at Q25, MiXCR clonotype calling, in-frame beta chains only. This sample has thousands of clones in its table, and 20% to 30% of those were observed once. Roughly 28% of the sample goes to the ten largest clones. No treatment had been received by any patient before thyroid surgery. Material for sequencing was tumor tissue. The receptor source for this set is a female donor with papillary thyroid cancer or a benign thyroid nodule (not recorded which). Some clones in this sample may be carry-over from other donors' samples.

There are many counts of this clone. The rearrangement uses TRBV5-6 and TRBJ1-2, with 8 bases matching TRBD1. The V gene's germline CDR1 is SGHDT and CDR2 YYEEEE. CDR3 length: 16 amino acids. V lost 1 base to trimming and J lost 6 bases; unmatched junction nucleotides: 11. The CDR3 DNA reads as TGTGCCAGCAGCTTGAATAAAAGACAGGGGAGGAATGGCTACACCTTC. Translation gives CASSLNKRQGRNGYTF.

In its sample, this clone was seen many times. This CDR3 is CASSTDRGRLTDTQYF. The CDR3 coding sequence is TGCGCCAGCAGCACGGACAGGGGTCGCCTCACAGATACGCAGTATTTT. V gene TRBV5-1 combines with J gene TRBJ2-3; 9 bases align to TRBD1. This CDR3 has 16 residues. The germline V gene has CDR1 SGHRS and CDR2 YFSETQ. The V segment lost 4 bases and the J segment 2 bases; nucleotides outside the gene matches: 8.

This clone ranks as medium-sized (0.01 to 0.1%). The CDR3, as DNA: TGCAGTGCTAGAGAGCCTCTAGGGGGGGCTAACTATGGCTACACCTTC. Protein product: CSAREPLGGANYGYTF. The J gene is TRBJ1-2, the V gene TRBV20-1, with D possibly being TRBD1 (6 bases). V gave up 0 bases and J gave up 0 bases, with 14 bases separating them. This CDR3 spans 16 amino acids. The germline V gene encodes CDR1 DFQATT and CDR2 SNEGSKA (reference sequence).

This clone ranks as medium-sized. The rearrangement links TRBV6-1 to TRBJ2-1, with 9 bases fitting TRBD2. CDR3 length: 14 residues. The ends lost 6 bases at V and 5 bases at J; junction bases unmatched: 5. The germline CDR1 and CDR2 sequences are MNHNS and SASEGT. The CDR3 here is CASRAGTSNNEQFF. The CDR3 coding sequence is TGTGCCAGCAGGGCCGGGACTAGCAACAATGAGCAGTTCTTC.

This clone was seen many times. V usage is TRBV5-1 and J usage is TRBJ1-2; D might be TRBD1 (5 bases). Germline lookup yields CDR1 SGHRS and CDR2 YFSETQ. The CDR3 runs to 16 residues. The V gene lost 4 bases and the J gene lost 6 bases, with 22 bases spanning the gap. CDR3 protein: CASSPVGGLPGDGYTF. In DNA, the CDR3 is TGCGCCAGCAGCCCTGTTGGGGGTCTCCCTGGGGATGGCTACACCTTC.

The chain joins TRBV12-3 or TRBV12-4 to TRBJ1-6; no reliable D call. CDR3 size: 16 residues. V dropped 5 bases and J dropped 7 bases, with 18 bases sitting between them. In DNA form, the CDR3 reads TGTGCCAGCAGTCGCGACTCCTTAAGGACGAATTCACCCCTCCACTTT. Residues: CASSRDSLRTNSPLHF.

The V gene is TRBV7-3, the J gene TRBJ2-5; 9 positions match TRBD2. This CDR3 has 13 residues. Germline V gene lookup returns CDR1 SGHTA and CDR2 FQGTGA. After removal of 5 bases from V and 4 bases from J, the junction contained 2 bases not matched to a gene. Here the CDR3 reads CASSPSGAETQYF. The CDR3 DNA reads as TGTGCCAGCAGCCCTAGCGGGGCAGAGACCCAGTACTTC.

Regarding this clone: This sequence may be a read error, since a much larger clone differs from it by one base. In DNA, the CDR3 is TGTGCCAGCAGCTCAGGGACAGGCATTAACTATGGCTACACCTTC. This gives the protein CASSSGTGINYGYTF. This rearrangement joins TRBV5-5 to TRBJ1-2, with 8 bases matching TRBD1. The trim removed 3 bases at V and 1 base at J, leaving 5 bases unmatched. Per the germline V gene, CDR1 is SGHKS and CDR2 is YYEKEE (reference sequence). The CDR3 covers 15 residues. The entire variable domain, with the rest obtained from reference TRBV5-5 and TRBJ1-2, is as follows: DAGVTQSPTHLIKTRGQQVTLRCSPISGHKSVSWYQQVLGQGPQFIFQYYEKEERGRGNFPDRFSARQFPNYSSELNVNALLLGDSALYLCASSSGTGINYGYTFGSGTRLTVV.